Reported below is one TCR beta chain. Antigen: not known. TCRdb analysed the 5' RACE reads with MiXCR anew, one entry per CDR3 protein. The sample lists a few hundred thousand distinct CDR3 sequences, about 8.5% occurring once. This specimen belongs to a study of identical twins. The CDR3 covers 16 residues. Study-level points and caveats: Weaker excess twin sharing was observed in beta out-of-frame sequences.

These data were likewise used in another study, on yellow fever vaccine responses in identical twins.

The gene calls are TRBV21-1 and TRBJ2-4. TRBV21-1 is noted as a pseudogene. The sequenced material came from CD8+ T cells sorted from blood. This clonotype originated in a woman younger than 30 in good health. In DNA, the CDR3 is TGTGCCAGCAGCGCCCAGACAGGCATAGCCAAAAACATTCAGTACTTC. It translates to CASSAQTGIAKNIQYF.